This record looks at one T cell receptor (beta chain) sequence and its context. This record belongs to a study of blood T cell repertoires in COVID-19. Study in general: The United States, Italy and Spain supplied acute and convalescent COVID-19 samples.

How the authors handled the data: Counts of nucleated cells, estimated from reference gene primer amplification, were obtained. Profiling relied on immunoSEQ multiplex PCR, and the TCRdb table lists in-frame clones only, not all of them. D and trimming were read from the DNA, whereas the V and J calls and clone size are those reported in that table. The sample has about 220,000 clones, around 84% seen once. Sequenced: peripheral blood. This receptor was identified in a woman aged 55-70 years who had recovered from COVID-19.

CDR3 in amino acids: CASSWSTVDYGYTF. CDR3 in DNA: TGTGCCAGTAGTTGGTCGACAGTGGATTATGGCTACACCTTC. The chain has TRBV19 and TRBJ1-2, with a weak D call TRBD1 (5 bases). V was shortened by 5 bases and J by 5 bases, with 15 bases between the two germline ends. The germline V gene has CDR1 LNHDA and CDR2 SQIVND (reference sequence). The CDR3 contains 14 residues.